Listed here is a single T cell receptor beta chain. CDR3 size: 17 residues. Germline V CDR1 and CDR2: MGHRA, YSYEKL. V dropped 0 bases and J dropped 8 bases, with 20 bases sitting between them. This sample is drawn from a study of blood T cells in healthy people across ages. Sample-barcoded 5' priming and a J-beta primer mix drove a second PCR of roughly 6 to 12 cycles. TCRdb processed the 5' RACE reads anew with MiXCR; each CDR3 protein has one entry. The sample gives just over 1 million distinct CDR3 sequences, 45% of which show up once; approximately 20% is in the top ten. This receptor was obtained from a woman aged 55-70 years in good health. This chain links TRBV4-1 with TRBJ2-1; D unresolved. Sample: blood. The CDR3: CASSQEVPSGLGDEQFF. The DNA for the CDR3 is TGCGCCAGCAGCCAAGAAGTCCCCAGTGGTTTAGGTGATGAGCAGTTCTTC.